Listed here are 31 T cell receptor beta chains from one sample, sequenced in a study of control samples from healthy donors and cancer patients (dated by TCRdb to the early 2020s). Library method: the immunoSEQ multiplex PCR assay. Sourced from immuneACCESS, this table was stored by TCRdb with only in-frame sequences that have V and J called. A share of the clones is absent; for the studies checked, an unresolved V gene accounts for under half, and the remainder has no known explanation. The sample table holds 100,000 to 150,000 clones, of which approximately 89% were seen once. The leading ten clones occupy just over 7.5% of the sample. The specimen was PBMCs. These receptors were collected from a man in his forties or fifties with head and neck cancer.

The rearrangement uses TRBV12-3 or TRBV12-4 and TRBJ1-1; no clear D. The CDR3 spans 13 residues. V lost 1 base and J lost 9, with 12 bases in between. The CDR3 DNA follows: TGTGCCAGCAGTTTAGTAGGAGGGTCTAAAGCTTTCTTT. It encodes CASSLVGGSKAFF.

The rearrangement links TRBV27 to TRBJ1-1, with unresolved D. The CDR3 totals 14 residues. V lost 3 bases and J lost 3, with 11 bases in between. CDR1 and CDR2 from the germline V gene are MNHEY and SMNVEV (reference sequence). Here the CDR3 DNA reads TGTGCCAGCAGTTTGTTAGGTACCCACACTGAAGCTTTCTTT. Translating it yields CASSLLGTHTEAFF.

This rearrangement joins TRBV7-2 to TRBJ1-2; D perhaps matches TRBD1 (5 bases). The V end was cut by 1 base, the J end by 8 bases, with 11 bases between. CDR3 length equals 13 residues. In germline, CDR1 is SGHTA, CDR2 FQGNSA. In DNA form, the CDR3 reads TGTGCCAGCAGCTTAGATATGGGACGGGGCTACACCTTC. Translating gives CASSLDMGRGYTF.

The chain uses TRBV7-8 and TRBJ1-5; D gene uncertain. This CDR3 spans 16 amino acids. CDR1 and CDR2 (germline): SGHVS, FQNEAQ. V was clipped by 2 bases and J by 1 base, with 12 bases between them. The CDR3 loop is CASSLLQWKSNQPQHF. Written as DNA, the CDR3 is TGTGCCAGCAGCTTATTACAGTGGAAAAGCAATCAGCCCCAGCATTTT.

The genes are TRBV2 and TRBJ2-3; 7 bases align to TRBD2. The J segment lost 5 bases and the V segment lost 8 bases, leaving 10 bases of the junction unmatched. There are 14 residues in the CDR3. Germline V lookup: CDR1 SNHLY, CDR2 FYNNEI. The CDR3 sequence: CASAREMGGDTQYF. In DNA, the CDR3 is TGTGCCAGCGCGCGGGAGATGGGGGGAGATACGCAGTATTTT. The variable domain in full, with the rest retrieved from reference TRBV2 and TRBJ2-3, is EPEVTQTPSHQVTQMGQEVILRCVPISNHLYFYWYRQILGQKVEFLVSFYNNEISEKSEIFDDQFSVERPDGSNFTLKIRSTKLEDSAMYFCASAREMGGDTQYFGPGTRLTVL.

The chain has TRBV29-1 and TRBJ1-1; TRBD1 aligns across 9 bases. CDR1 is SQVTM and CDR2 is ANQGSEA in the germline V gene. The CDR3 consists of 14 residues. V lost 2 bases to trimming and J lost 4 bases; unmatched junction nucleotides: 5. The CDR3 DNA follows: TGCAGCGTTGAAACAGGGGGCCTGGGCACTGAAGCTTTCTTT. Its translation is CSVETGGLGTEAFF.

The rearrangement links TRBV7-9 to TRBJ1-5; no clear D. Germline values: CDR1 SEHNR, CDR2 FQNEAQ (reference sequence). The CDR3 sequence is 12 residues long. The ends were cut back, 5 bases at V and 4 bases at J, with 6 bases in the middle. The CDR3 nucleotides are TGTGCCAGCAGCCTCCAGAATCAGCCCCAGCATTTT. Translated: CASSLQNQPQHF.

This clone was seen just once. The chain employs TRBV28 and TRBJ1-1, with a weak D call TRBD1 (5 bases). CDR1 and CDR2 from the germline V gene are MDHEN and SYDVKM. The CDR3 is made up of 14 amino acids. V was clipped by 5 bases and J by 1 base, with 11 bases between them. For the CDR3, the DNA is TGTGCCAGCAGTGGGCCCCAGGGGAACACTGAAGCTTTCTTT. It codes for CASSGPQGNTEAFF.

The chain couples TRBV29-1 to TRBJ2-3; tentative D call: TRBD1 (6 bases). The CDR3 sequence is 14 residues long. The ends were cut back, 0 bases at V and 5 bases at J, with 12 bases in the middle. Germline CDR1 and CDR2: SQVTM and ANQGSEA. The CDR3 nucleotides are TGCAGCGTTGAAGACCAGGGGCGGCTAGATACGCAGTATTTT. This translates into CSVEDQGRLDTQYF.

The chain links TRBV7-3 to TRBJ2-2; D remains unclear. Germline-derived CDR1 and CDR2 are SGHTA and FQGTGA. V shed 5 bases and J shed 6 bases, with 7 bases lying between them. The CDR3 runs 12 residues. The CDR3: CASSLRAGELFF. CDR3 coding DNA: TGTGCCAGCAGCCTCCGCGCCGGGGAGCTGTTTTTT.

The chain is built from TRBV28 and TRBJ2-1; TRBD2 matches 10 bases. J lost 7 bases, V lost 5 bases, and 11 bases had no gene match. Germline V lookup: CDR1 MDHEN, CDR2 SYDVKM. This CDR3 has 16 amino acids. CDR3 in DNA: TGTGCCAGCAGTGCTCAACTAGCGGGGAGTTATAATGAGCAGTTCTTC. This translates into CASSAQLAGSYNEQFF.

The CDR3 protein is CASSEFPTGINQPQHF. Written as DNA, the CDR3 is TGTGCCAGCAGTGAATTTCCGACAGGGATCAATCAGCCCCAGCATTTT. V is TRBV6-1 and J is TRBJ1-5; 7 bases match TRBD1. Trimming took 2 bases from V and 3 from J; bases not matched to a gene: 7. Germline values: CDR1 MNHNS, CDR2 SASEGT. This CDR3 comprises 16 residues.

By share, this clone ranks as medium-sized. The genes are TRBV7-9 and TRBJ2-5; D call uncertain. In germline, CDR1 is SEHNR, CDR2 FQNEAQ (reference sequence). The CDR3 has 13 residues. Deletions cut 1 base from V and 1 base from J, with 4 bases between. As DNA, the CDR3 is TGTGCCAGCAGCTTAGTAGTCCAAGAGACCCAGTACTTC. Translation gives CASSLVVQETQYF.

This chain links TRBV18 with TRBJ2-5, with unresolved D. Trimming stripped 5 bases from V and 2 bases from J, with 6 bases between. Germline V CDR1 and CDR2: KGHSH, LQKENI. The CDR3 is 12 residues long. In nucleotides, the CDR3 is TGTGCCAGCTCATTCAGTCAAGAGACCCAGTACTTC. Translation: CASSFSQETQYF.

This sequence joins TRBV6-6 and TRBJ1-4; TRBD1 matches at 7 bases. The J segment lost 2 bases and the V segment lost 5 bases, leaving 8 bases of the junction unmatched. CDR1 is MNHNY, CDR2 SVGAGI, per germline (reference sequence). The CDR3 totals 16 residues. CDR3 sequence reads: CASSPGQVTTNEKLFF. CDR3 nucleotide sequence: TGTGCCAGCAGTCCCGGACAGGTTACCACTAATGAAAAACTGTTTTTT.

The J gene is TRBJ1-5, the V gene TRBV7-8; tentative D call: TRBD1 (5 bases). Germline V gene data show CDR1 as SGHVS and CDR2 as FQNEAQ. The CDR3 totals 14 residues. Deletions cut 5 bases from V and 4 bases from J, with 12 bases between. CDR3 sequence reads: CASSGGGGNQPQHF. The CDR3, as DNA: TGTGCCAGCAGCGGGGGTGGGGGTAATCAGCCCCAGCATTTT.

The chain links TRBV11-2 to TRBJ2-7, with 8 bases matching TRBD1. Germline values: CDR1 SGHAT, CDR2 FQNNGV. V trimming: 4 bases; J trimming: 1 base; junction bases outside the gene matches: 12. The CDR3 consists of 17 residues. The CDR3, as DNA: TGTGCCAGCAGCTCTGGCGGGCAGGGGGCTCTATCCTACGAGCAGTACTTC. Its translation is CASSSGGQGALSYEQYF.

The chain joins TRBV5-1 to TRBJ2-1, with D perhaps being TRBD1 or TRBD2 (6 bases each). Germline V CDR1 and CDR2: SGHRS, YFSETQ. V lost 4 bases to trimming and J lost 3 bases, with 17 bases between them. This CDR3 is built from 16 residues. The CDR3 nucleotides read TGCGCCAGCAGCAGGTTGGGGGGCCGGAGCTACAATGAGCAGTTCTTC. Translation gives CASSRLGGRSYNEQFF.

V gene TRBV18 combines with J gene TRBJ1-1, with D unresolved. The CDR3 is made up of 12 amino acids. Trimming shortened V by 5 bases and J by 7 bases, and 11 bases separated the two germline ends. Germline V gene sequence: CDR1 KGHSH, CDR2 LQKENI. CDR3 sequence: CASSSYTDEAFF. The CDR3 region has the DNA TGTGCCAGCTCATCCTACACTGATGAAGCTTTCTTT.

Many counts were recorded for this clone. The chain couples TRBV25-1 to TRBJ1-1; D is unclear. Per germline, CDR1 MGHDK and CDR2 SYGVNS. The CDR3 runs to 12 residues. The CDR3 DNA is TGTGCTAGTCGGCACTTGAACACTGAAGCTTTCTTT. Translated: CASRHLNTEAFF.

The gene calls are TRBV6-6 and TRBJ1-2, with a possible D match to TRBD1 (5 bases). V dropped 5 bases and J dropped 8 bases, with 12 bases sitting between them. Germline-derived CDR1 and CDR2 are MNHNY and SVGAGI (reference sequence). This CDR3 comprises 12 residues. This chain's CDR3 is CASSPGTRGYTF. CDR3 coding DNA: TGTGCCAGCAGTCCGGGGACTAGGGGCTACACCTTC.

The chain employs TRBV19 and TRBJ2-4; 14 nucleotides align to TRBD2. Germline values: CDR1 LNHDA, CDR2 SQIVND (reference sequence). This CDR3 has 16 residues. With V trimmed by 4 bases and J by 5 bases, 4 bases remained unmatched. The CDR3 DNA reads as TGTGCCAGTAGTAGGGGACTAGCGGGGGAGCAAAACATTCAGTACTTC. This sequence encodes CASSRGLAGEQNIQYF.

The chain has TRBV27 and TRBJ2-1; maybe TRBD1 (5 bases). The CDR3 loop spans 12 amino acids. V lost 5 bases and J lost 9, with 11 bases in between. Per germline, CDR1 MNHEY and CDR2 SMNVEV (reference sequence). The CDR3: CASSPQGAEQFF. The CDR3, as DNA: TGTGCCAGCAGTCCCCAGGGTGCTGAGCAGTTCTTC.

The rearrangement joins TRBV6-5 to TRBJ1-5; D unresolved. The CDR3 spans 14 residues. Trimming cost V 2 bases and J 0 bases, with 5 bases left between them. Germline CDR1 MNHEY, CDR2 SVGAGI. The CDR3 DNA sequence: TGTGCCAGCAGTTACCCTGATAGCAATCAGCCCCAGCATTTT. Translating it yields CASSYPDSNQPQHF.

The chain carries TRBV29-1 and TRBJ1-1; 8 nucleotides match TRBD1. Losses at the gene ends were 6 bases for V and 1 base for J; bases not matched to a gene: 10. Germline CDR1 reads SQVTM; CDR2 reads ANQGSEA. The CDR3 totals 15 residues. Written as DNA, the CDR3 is TGCAGCGTCAGCCCCTTTGGACAGGGGAACACTGAAGCTTTCTTT. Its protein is CSVSPFGQGNTEAFF.

This CDR3 reads CASSSSGGSGYTF. In DNA form, the CDR3 reads TGTGCCAGCAGTTCATCAGGGGGCTCGGGCTACACCTTC. The chain couples TRBV28 to TRBJ1-2, with TRBD1 identical over 8 bases. The germline gives CDR1 MDHEN, CDR2 SYDVKM. V dropped 4 bases and J dropped 8; count of bases not matched to a gene: 6. The CDR3 spans 13 residues.

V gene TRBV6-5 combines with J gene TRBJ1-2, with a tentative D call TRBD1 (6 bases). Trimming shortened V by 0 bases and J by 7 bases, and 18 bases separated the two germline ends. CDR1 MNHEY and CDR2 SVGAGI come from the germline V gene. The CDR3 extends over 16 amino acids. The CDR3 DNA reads TGTGCCAGCAGTTACTCTGTGGCAGGGGATATGAGTGGCTACACCTTC. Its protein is CASSYSVAGDMSGYTF.

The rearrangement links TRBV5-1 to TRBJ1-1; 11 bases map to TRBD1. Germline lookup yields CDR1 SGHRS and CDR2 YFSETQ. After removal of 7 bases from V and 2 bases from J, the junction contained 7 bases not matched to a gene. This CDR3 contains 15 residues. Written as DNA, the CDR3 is TGCGCCAGCGATAGGGGACAGGGGGGCAACACTGAAGCTTTCTTT. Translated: CASDRGQGGNTEAFF.

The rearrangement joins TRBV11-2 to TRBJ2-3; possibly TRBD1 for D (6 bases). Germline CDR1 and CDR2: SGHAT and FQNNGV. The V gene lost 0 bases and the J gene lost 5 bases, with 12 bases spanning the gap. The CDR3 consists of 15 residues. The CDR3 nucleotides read TGTGCCAGCAGCTTAGACGGACAGTTCCAAGATACGCAGTATTTT. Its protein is CASSLDGQFQDTQYF.

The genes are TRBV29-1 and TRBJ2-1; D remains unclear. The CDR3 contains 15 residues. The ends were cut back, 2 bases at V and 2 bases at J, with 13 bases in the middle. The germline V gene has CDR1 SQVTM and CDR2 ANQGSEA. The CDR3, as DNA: TGCAGCGTTGAATCCGGAACCTCCCCCTACAATGAGCAGTTCTTC. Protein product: CSVESGTSPYNEQFF.

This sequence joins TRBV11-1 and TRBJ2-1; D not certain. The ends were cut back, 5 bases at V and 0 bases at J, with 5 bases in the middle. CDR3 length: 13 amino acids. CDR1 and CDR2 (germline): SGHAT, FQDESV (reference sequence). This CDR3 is CASSTSSYNEQFF. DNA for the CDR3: TGTGCCAGCAGCACGAGCTCCTACAATGAGCAGTTCTTC.